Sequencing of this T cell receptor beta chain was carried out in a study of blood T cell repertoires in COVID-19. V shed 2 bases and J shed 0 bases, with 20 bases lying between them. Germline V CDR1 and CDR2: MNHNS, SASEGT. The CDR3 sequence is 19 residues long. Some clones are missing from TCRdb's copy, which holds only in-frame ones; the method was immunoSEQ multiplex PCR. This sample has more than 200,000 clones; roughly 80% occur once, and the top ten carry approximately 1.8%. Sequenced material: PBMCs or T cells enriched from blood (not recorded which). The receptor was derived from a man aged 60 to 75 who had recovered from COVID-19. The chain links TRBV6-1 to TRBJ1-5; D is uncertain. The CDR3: CASSEPPGFRGYSNQPQHF. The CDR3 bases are TGTGCCAGCAGTGAACCCCCGGGGTTTCGAGGATATAGCAATCAGCCCCAGCATTTT.